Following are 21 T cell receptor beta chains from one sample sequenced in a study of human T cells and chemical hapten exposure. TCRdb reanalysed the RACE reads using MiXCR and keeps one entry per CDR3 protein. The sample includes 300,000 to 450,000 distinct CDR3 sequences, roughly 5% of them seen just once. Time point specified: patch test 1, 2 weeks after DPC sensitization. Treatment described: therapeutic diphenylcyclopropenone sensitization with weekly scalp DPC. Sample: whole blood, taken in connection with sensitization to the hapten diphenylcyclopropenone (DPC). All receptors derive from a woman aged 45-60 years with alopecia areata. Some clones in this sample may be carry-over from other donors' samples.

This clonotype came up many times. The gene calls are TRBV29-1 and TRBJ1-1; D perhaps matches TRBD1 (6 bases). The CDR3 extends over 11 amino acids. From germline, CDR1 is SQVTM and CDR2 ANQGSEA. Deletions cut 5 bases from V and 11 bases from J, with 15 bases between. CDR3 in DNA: TGCAGCGTTACGGGACACCGATATGCTTTCTTT. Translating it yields CSVTGHRYAFF.

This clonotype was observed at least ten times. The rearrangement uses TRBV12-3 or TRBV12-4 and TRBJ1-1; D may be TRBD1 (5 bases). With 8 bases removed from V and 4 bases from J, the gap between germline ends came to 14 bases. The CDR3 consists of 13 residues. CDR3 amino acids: CASAFGGVTEAFF. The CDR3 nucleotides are TGTGCCAGCGCATTTGGGGGGGTCACTGAAGCTTTCTTT.

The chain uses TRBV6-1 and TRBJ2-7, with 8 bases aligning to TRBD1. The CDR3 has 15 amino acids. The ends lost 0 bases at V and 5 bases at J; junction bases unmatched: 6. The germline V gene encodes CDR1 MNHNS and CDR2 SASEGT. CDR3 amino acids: CASSEALQGAHEQYF. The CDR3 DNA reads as TGTGCCAGCAGTGAAGCGCTGCAGGGGGCCCACGAGCAGTACTTC.

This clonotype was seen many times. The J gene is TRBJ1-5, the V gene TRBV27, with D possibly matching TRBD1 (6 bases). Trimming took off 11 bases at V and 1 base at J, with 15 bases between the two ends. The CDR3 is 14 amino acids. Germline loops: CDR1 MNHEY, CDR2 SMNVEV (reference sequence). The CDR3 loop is CAAGTTGSNQPQHF. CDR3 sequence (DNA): TGTGCCGCCGGGACAACTGGGAGCAATCAGCCCCAGCATTTT.

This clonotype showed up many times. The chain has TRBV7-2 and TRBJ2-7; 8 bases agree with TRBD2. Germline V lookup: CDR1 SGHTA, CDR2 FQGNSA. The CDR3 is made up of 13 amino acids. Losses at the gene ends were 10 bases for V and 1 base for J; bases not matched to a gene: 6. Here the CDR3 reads CATMSGGSYEQYF. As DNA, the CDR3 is TGTGCCACCATGAGCGGGGGATCCTACGAGCAGTACTTC.

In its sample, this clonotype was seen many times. The CDR3 region is CASTSGYTGSKNIQYF. The CDR3 bases are TGCGCCAGCACCAGCGGCTACACAGGGTCCAAAAACATTCAGTACTTC. The chain couples TRBV5-1 to TRBJ2-4; weak D call: TRBD1 (6 bases). Deletions cut 6 bases from V and 2 bases from J, with 18 bases between. CDR1 SGHRS and CDR2 YFSETQ come from the germline V gene. The CDR3 totals 16 residues. The variable domain in full, completed from reference TRBV5-1 and TRBJ2-4, reads KAGVTQTPRYLIKTRGQQVTLSCSPISGHRSVSWYQQTPGQGLQFLFEYFSETQRNKGNFPGRFSGRQFSNSRSEMNVSTLELGDSALYLCASTSGYTGSKNIQYFGAGTRLSVL.

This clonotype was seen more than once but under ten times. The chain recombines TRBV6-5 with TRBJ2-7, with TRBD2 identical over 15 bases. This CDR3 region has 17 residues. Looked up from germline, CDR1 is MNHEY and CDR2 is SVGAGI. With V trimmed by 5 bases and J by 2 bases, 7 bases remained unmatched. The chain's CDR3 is CASSPGLAGGAPYEQYF. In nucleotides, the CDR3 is TGTGCCAGCAGTCCCGGACTAGCGGGGGGGGCCCCCTACGAGCAGTACTTC.

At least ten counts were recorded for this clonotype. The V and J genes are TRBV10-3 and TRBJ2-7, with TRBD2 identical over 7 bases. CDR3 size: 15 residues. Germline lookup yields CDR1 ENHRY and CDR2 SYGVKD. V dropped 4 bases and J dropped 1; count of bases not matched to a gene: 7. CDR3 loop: CAISGEGTKSYEQYF. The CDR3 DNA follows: TGTGCCATCAGTGGGGAGGGGACTAAATCCTACGAGCAGTACTTC.

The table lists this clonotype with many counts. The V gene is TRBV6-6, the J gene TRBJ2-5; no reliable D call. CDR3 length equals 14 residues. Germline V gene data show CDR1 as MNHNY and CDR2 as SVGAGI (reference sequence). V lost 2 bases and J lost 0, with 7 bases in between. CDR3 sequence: CASSYDSYQETQYF. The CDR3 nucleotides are TGTGCCAGCAGTTACGACTCGTACCAAGAGACCCAGTACTTC.

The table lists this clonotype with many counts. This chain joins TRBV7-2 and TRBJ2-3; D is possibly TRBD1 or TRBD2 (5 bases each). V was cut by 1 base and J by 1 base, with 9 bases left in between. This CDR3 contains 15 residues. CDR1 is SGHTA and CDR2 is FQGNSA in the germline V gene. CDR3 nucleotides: TGTGCCAGCAGCTTAGATGGGGGTCGCACAGATACGCAGTATTTT. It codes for CASSLDGGRTDTQYF.

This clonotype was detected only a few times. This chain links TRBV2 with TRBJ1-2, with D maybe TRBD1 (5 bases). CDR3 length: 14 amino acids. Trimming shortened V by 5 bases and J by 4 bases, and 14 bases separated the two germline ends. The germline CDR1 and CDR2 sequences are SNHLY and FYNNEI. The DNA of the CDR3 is TGTGCCAGCAGTCGGGGCCCGGGGGGCTATGGCTACACCTTC. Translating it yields CASSRGPGGYGYTF.

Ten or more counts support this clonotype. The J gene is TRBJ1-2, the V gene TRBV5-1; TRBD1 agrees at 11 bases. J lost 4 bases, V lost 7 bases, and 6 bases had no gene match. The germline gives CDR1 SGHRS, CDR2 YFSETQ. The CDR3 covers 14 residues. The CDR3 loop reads CASSWTGGGYGYTF. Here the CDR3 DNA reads TGCGCCAGCTCCTGGACAGGGGGCGGCTATGGCTACACCTTC.

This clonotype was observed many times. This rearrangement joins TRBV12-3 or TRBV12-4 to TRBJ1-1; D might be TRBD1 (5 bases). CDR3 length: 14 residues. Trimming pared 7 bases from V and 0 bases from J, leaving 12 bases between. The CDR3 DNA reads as TGTGCCAGCACCATGGGACCTATGAACACTGAAGCTTTCTTT. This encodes CASTMGPMNTEAFF.

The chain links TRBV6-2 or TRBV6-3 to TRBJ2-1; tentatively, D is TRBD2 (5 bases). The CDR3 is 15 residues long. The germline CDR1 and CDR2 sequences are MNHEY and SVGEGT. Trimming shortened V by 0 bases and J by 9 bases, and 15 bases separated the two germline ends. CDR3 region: CASSYSISGSTEQFF. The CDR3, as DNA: TGTGCCAGCAGTTACTCGATATCGGGAAGCACTGAGCAGTTCTTC.

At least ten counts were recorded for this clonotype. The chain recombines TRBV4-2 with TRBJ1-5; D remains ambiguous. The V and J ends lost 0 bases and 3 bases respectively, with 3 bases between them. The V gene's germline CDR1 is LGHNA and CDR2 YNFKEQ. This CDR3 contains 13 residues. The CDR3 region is CASSQDFNQPQHF. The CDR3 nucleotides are TGTGCCAGCAGCCAAGATTTCAATCAGCCCCAGCATTTT.

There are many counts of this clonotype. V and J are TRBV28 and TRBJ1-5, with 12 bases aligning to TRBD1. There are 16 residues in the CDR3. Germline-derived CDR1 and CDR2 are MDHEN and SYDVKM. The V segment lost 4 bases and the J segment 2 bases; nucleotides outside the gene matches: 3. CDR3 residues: CASSSGTGGRNQPQHF. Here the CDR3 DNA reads TGTGCCAGCAGTTCCGGGACAGGGGGCCGCAATCAGCCCCAGCATTTT.

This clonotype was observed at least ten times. As DNA, the CDR3 is TGTGCCAGCAGCTTGAACTCAGGAGGTGAAAAACTGTTTTTT. Encoded protein: CASSLNSGGEKLFF. V is TRBV5-8 and J is TRBJ1-4; D uncertain. The germline V gene encodes CDR1 SGHTS and CDR2 YDEGEE. V lost 1 base to trimming and J lost 7 bases, with 11 bases between them. The CDR3 length is 14 residues.

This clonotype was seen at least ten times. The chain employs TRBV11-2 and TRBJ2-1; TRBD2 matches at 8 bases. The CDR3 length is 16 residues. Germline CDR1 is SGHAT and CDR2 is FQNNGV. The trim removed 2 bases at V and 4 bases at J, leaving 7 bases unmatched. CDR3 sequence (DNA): TGTGCCAGCAGCTTAAGGGATCGGGGGGGATACAATGAGCAGTTCTTC. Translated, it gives CASSLRDRGGYNEQFF. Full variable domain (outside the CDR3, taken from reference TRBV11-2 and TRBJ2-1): EAGVAQSPRYKIIEKRQSVAFWCNPISGHATLYWYQQILGQGPKLLIQFQNNGVVDDSQLPKDRFSAERLKGVDSTLKIQPAKLEDSAVYLCASSLRDRGGYNEQFFGPGTRLTVL.

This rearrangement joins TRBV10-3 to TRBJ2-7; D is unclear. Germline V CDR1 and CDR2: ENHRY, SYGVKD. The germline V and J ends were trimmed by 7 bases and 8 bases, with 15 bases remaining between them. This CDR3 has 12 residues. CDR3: CAIKELGTQQYF. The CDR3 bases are TGTGCCATCAAAGAATTGGGCACCCAGCAGTACTTC.

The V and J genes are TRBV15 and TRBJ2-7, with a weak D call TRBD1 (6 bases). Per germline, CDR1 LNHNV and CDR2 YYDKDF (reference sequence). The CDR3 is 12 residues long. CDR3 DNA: TGTGCGACCGGGACAACCAGCAGGGAGCAGTACTTC. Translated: CATGTTSREQYF.

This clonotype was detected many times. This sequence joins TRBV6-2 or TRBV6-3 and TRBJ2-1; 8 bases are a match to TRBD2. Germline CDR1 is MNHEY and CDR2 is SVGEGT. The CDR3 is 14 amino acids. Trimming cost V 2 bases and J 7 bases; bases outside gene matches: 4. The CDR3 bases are TGTGCCAGCAGTTACCTACTAGCGGAAAATGAGCAGTTCTTC. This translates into CASSYLLAENEQFF.